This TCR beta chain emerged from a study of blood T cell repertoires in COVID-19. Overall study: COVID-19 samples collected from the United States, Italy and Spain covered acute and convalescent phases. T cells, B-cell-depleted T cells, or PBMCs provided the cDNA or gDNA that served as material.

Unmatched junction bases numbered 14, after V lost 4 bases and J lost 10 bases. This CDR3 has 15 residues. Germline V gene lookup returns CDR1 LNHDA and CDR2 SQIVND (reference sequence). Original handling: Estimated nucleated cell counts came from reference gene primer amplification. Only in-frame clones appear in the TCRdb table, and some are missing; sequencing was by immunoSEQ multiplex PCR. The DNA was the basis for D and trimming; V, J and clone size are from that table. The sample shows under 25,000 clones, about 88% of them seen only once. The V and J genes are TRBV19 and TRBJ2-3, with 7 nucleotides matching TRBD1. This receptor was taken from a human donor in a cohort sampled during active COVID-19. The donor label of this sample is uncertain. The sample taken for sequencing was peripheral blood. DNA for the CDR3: TGTGCCAGTAGTAAAAACCCGGGACAGTCGTTTTCGCAGTATTTT. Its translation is CASSKNPGQSFSQYF.